A selection of T cell receptor beta chains follows, all from one sample in a study of cytotoxic CD8 clonotypes in ibrutinib-treated CLL. Using immunoSEQ multiplex PCR, the repertoire was profiled, and TCRdb retains in-frame clones only, with some absent. Of some 350,000 clones listed, about 61% are singletons. The sample was PBMCs, taken after 36 months of ibrutinib treatment. The receptors originated from a human donor with chronic lymphocytic leukemia. The CDR3 runs from the conserved cysteine through the conserved F or W. A D gene is named only where the DNA matches it firmly. A row's size may be missing; if present it is once, few, many or a size class.

CSGALGPNSPLHF	TGCAGCGGCGCCCTGGGACCGAATTCACCCCTCCACTTT	.	TRBJ1-6	few	TRBV29-1	13
CASSVGGRLNQPQHF	TGTGCCAGCAGCGTAGGGGGCAGGCTAAATCAGCCCCAGCATTTT	.	TRBJ1-5	.	TRBV9	15
CASSQGRQYTEAFF	TGCGCCAGCAGCCAAGGCCGCCAGTACACTGAAGCTTTCTTT	.	TRBJ1-1	.	TRBV4-1	14
CASSLDRTSGANVLTF	TGCGCCAGCAGCCTAGACAGGACTTCTGGGGCCAACGTCCTGACTTTC	.	TRBJ2-6	.	TRBV5-1	16
CAISELYGLNTEAFF	TGTGCCATCAGTGAGCTGTACGGTTTGAACACTGAAGCTTTCTTT	.	TRBJ1-1	.	TRBV10-3	15
CASSHRDSQETQYF	TGTGCCAGCAGCCATCGGGACAGTCAAGAGACCCAGTACTTC	TRBD1	TRBJ2-5	.	TRBV5-4	14
CASSYKRIPTGNTTYF	TGTGCCAGCAGCTACAAAAGAATACCTACAGGAAACACCACATATTTT	.	TRBJ1-3	.	TRBV5-6	16
CASSSTRTGGIRETQYF	TGTGCCAGCAGCTCTACGAGGACAGGGGGCATACGAGAGACCCAGTACTTC	TRBD1	TRBJ2-5	.	TRBV7-6	17
CASSRELTGLAAYNEQFF	TGCGCCAGCAGCCGCGAATTAACGGGACTAGCGGCCTACAATGAGCAGTTCTTC	TRBD2	TRBJ2-1	.	TRBV4-3	18
CATCSESYNEQFF	TGTGCCACCTGTTCGGAGTCCTACAATGAGCAGTTCTTC	.	TRBJ2-1	.	TRBV6-5	13
CASSLRPPRNEQFF	TGTGCCAGCAGCCTTAGACCCCCCCGGAATGAGCAGTTCTTC	.	TRBJ2-1	.	TRBV14	14
CASRRTGISPLHF	TGCGCCAGCCGGCGGACAGGGATCTCACCCCTCCACTTT	TRBD1	TRBJ1-6	.	TRBV5-1	13
CASSLQGPEVNSPLHF	TGTGCCAGCAGCTTGCAGGGGCCTGAGGTGAATTCACCCCTCCACTTT	.	TRBJ1-6	.	TRBV7-3	16
CASSSGTSRGEQFF	TGCGCCAGCAGCTCCGGGACTAGCAGGGGGGAGCAGTTCTTC	TRBD2	TRBJ2-1	few	TRBV5-1	14
CASSLLTGSGDYGYTF	TGTGCCAGCAGCTTACTGACAGGGTCCGGCGACTATGGCTACACCTTC	TRBD1	TRBJ1-2	.	TRBV11-2	16
CASSLVPGVGQETQYF	TGCGCCAGCAGCTTGGTACCGGGTGTGGGTCAAGAGACCCAGTACTTC	.	TRBJ2-5	.	TRBV5-1	16
CASSPSGRMYNEQFF	TGTGCCAGCAGCCCTTCCGGGAGGATGTACAATGAGCAGTTCTTC	TRBD2	TRBJ2-1	.	TRBV7-6	15
CASSLKLGAGTEAFF	TGTGCCAGCAGCTTAAAATTGGGGGCGGGCACTGAAGCTTTCTTT	.	TRBJ1-1	.	TRBV7-8	15
CASSSRDSYEQYF	TGTGCCAGCAGCTCCCGGGACAGCTACGAGCAGTACTTC	TRBD1	TRBJ2-7	.	TRBV11-3	13
CASVFRGANTGELFF	TGTGCCAGCGTCTTCAGGGGGGCAAACACCGGGGAGCTGTTTTTT	.	TRBJ2-2	once	TRBV7-2	15